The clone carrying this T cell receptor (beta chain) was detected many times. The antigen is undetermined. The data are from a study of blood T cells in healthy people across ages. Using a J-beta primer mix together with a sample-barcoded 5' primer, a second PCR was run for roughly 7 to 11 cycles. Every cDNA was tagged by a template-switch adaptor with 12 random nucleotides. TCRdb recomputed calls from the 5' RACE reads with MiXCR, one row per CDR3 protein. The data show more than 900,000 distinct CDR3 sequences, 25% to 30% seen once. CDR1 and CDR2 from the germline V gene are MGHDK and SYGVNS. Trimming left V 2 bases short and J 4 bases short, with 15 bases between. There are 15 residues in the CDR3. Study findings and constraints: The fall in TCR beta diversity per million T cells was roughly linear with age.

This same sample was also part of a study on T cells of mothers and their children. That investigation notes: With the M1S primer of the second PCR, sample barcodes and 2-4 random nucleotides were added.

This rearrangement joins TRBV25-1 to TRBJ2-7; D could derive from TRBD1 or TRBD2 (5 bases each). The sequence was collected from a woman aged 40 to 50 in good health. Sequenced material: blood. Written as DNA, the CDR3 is TGTGCCAGCAGTGAAAGTGGGGGTAGGAATTACGAGCAGTACTTC. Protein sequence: CASSESGGRNYEQYF.